This T cell receptor (beta chain) was identified in a study of blood T cell repertoires in COVID-19. Using immunoSEQ multiplex PCR, the repertoire was profiled, and TCRdb retains in-frame clones only, with some absent. In the table there are about 230,000 clones, 65% to 85% of which are singletons. This clone was counted between two and nine times. CDR1 MDHEN and CDR2 SYDVKM come from the germline V gene. There are 12 residues in the CDR3. Trimming cost V 3 bases and J 11 bases, with 13 bases left between them. The chain has TRBV28 and TRBJ1-1, with D uncertain. This TCR derives from a woman in her twenties or thirties with COVID-19, enrolled during active disease. The specimen sequenced was peripheral blood. CDR3 sequence (DNA): TGTGCCAGCAGTTTTCCCTCAACAGAGGCTTTCTTT. Its protein product is CASSFPSTEAFF.